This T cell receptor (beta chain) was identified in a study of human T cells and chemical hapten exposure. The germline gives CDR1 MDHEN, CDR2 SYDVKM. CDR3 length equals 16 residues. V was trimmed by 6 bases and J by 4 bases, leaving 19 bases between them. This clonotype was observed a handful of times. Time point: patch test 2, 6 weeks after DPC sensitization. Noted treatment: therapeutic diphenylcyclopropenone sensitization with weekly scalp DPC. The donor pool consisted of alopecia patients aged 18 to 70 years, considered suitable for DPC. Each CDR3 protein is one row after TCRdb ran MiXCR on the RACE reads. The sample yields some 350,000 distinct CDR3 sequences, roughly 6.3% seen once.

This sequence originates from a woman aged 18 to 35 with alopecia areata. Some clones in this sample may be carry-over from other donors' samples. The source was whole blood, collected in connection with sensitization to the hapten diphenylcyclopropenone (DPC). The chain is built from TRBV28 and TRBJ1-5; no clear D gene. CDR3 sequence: CASRRRVSLINQPQHF. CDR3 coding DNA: TGTGCCAGCAGAAGGAGGGTGTCCCTAATTAATCAGCCCCAGCATTTT.